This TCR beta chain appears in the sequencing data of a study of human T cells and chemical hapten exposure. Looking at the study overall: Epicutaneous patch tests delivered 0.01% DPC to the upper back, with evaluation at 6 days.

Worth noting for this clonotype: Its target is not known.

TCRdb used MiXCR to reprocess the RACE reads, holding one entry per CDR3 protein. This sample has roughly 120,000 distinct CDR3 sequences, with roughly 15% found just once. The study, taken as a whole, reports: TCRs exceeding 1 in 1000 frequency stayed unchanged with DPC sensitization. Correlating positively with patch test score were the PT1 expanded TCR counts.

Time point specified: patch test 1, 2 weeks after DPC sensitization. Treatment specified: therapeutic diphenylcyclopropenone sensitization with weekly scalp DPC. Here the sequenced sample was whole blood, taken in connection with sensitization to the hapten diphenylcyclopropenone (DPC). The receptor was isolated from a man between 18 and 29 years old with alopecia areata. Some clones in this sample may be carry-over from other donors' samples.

CDR3 coding DNA: TGTGCCAGCAGCCATTTACAGGGGACCGGGGAGCTGTTTTTT. This encodes CASSHLQGTGELFF. J is TRBJ2-2 and V is TRBV14; TRBD1 agrees at 7 bases. This CDR3 is built from 14 residues. In germline, CDR1 is SGHDN, CDR2 FVKESK. J was trimmed by 5 bases and V by 3 bases; bases with no gene match: 3.